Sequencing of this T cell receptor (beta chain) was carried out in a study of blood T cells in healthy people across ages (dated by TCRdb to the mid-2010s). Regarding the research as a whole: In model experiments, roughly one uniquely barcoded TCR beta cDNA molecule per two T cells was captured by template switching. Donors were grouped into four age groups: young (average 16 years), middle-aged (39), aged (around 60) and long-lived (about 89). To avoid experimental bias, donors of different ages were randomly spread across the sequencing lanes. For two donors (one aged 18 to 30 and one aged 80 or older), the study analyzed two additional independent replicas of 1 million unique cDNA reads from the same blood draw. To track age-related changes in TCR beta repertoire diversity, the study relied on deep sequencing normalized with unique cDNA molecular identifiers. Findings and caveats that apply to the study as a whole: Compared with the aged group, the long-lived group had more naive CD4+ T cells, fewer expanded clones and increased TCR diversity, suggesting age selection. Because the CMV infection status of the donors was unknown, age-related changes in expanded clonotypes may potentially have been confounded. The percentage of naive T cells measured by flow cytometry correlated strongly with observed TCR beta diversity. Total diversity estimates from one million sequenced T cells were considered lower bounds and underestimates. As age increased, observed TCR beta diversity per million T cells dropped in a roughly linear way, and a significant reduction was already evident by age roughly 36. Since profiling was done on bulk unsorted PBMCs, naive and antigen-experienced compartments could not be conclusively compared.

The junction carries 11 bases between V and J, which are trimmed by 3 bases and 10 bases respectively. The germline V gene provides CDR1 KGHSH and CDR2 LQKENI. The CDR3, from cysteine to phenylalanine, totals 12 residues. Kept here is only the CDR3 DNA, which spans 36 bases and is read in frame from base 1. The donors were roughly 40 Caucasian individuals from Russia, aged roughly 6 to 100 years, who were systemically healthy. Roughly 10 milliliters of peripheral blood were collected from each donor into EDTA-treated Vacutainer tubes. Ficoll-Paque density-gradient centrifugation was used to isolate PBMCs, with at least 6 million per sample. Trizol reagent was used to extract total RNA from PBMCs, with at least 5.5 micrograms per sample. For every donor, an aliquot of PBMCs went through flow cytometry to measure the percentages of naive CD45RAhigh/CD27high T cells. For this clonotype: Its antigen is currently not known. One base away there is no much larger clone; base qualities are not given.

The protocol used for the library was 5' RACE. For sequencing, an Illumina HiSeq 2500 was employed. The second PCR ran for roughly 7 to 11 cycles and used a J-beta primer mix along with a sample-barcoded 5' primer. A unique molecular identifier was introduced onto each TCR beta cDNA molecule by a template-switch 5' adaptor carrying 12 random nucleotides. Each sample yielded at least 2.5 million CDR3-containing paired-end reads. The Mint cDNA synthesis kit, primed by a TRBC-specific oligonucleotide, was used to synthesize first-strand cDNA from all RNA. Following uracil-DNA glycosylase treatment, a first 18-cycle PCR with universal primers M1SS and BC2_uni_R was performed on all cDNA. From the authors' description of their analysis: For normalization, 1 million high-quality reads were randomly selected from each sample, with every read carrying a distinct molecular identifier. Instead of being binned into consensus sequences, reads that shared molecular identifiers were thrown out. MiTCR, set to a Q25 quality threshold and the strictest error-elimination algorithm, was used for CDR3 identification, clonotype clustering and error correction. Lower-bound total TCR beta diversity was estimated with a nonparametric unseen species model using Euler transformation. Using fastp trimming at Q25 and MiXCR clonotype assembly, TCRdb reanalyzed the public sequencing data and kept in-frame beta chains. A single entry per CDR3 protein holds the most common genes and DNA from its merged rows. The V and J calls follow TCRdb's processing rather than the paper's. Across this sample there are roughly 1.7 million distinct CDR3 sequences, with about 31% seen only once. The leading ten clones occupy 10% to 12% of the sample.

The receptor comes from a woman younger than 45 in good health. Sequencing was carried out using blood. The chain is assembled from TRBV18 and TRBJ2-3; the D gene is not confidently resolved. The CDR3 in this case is CASSPMMDSQYF. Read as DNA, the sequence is TGTGCCAGCTCACCCATGATGGATTCGCAGTATTTT.